This is a list of T cell receptor beta chains from one sample in a study of OX40 agonist ivuxolimab in advanced cancers. This table comes from immunoSEQ multiplex PCR, and its TCRdb copy is limited to in-frame clones, with some not included. The profile covers 77,000 or so clones, with more than 70% appearing a single time and roughly 2.1% taken by the ten largest. The sample here was CD4+ or CD8+ T cells sorted from blood, taken in a trial of the OX40 agonist ivuxolimab. The source of these receptors is an adult with an advanced solid tumor such as melanoma, head and neck, liver or kidney cancer. CDR3s include the opening cysteine and the closing phenylalanine or tryptophan. The order of the fields is V gene, CDR3 length, CDR3 protein.

v_gene: TRBV25-1
len: 15
CDR3aa: CASSPSGLRNQPQHF

v_gene: TRBV10-1
len: 13
CDR3aa: CASDGGNWYEQYF

v_gene: TRBV25-1
len: 16
CDR3aa: CASSASGAADYNEQFF

v_gene: TRBV20-1
len: 11
CDR3aa: CSAKSTDTQYF

v_gene: TRBV6-5
len: 14
CDR3aa: CASSPTGGAGELFF

v_gene: TRBV19
len: 15
CDR3aa: CASSSEGQGNQPQHF

v_gene: TRBV6-5
len: 15
CDR3aa: CASSGDRGTGQPQHF

v_gene: TRBV30
len: 13
CDR3aa: CAWSPEMDTEAFF

v_gene: TRBV5-1
len: 16
CDR3aa: CASSLAGTTNTGELFF

v_gene: TRBV5-6
len: 16
CDR3aa: CASSYFGLAGTGELFF

v_gene: TRBV5-1
len: 13
CDR3aa: CASSPGQTREQYF

v_gene: TRBV4-1
len: 14
CDR3aa: CASSQDLAERGYTF

v_gene: TRBV6-5
len: 15
CDR3aa: CASSLGQGARNTIYF

v_gene: TRBV7-2
len: 15
CDR3aa: CASRKEGASSQPQHF

v_gene: TRBV6-5
len: 13
CDR3aa: CASGRDTNQPQHF

v_gene: TRBV4-1
len: 13
CDR3aa: CASSSGTGTKRHF

v_gene: TRBV7-7
len: 16
CDR3aa: CASSSQGKGYQETQYF

v_gene: TRBV5-6
len: 16
CDR3aa: CASSLISGGATGELFF

v_gene: TRBV10-2
len: 16
CDR3aa: CASSDPGQAPFDTQYF

v_gene: TRBV28
len: 15
CDR3aa: CASSLRGRRDTEAFF

v_gene: TRBV27
len: 14
CDR3aa: CASSLGFLNEKLFF

v_gene: TRBV7-9
len: 16
CDR3aa: CASSSDGQGVREKLFF

v_gene: TRBV7-2
len: 14
CDR3aa: CASSLQGMNTEAFF

v_gene: TRBV28
len: 17
CDR3aa: CASSLKGRAGGAGGYTF

v_gene: TRBV15
len: 15
CDR3aa: CATSRDLGGADTQYF

v_gene: TRBV5-6
len: 14
CDR3aa: CASSWDRVTSEQYF

v_gene: TRBV9
len: 18
CDR3aa: CASSVGGGHAGTNEKLFF

v_gene: TRBV28
len: 13
CDR3aa: CATSGPPYNEQFF

v_gene: TRBV28
len: 17
CDR3aa: CASSLWTSGGAPDTQYF

v_gene: TRBV5-4
len: 16
CDR3aa: CASSSISGGTQETQYF

v_gene: TRBV19
len: 17
CDR3aa: CASSISLLAGIYNEQFF

v_gene: TRBV7-8
len: 15
CDR3aa: CASKGREMGTDTQYF

v_gene: TRBV5-4
len: 13
CDR3aa: CASSGGGEETQYF

v_gene: TRBV4-2
len: 12
CDR3aa: CASSQGNYGYTF

v_gene: TRBV4-1
len: 17
CDR3aa: CASSQDPQSPSGNTIYF

v_gene: TRBV20-1
len: 11
CDR3aa: CSARRNTEAFF

v_gene: TRBV18
len: 15
CDR3aa: CASSPIAGAGNEQFF

v_gene: TRBV29-1
len: 10
CDR3aa: CSARTGELFF

v_gene: TRBV27
len: 15
CDR3aa: CASSLTSGIYNEQFF

v_gene: TRBV25-1
len: 12
CDR3aa: CASSTQNTEAFF

v_gene: TRBV7-6
len: 17
CDR3aa: CASSLLGSLSGANVLTF